The 2 T cell receptor beta chains below were found in one sample sequenced in a study of vaccination and CD4 T cells after COVID-19. Sequencing of DNA taken from cultured CD4+ T cells relied on the Oncomine TCR Beta short-read assay. TCRdb passed the PCR reads through MiXCR, listing each CDR3 protein once. The table has over 15,000 distinct CDR3 sequences, approximately 70% seen once. Treatment described: roughly 10-day PBMC culture with coronavirus spike peptide pools or control peptides (ViraFEST assay). The antigens for these receptors are not known. Input material: CD4+ T cells from blood, cultured in vitro. The receptors were gathered from a human donor who had recovered from COVID-19.

The chain recombines TRBV7-9 with TRBJ1-5; D is unresolved. Germline-derived CDR1 and CDR2 are SEHNR and FQNEAQ (reference sequence). V was shortened by 1 base and J by 0 bases, with 4 bases between the two germline ends. This CDR3 spans 14 amino acids. DNA for the CDR3: TGTGCCAGCAGCTTAGGAAATAGCAATCAGCCCCAGCATTTT. Translating gives CASSLGNSNQPQHF.

Regarding this clonotype: Mismatch with germline at one junction end may stem from a read error. The rearrangement uses TRBV10-3 and TRBJ1-6; no clear D. Germline V CDR1 and CDR2: ENHRY, SYGVKD. The length of the CDR3 is 12 residues. CDR3 region: CATSPGNSPLHF. For the CDR3, the DNA is TGTGCCACCTCCCCTGGTAATTCGCCCCTCCACTTT.